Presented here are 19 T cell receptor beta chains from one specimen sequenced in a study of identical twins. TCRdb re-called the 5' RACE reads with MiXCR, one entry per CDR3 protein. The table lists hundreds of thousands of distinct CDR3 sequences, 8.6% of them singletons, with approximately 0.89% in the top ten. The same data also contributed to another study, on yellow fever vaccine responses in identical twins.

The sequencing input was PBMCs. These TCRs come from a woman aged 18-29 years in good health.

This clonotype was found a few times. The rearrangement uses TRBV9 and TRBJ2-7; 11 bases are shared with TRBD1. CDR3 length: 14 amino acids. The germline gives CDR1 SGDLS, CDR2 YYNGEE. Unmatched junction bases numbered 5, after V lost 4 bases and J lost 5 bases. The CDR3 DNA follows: TGTGCCAGCAGCCCACGGGACAGGGGGGACGAGCAGTACTTC. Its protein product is CASSPRDRGDEQYF.

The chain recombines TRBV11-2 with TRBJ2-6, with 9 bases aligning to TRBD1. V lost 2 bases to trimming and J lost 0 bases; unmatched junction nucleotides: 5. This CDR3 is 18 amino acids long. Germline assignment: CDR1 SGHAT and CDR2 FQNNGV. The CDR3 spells CASSLRTGETSGANVLTF. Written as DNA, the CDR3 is TGTGCCAGCAGCTTAAGGACAGGGGAAACCTCTGGGGCCAACGTCCTGACTTTC.

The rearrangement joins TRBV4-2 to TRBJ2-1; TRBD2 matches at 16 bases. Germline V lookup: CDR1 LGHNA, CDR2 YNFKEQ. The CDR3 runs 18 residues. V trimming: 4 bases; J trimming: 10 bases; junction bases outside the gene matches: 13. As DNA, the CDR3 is TGTGCCAGCAGCCGGACTAAGGCAGGGACTAGCGGGGGGGCCGAGCAGTTCTTC. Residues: CASSRTKAGTSGGAEQFF.

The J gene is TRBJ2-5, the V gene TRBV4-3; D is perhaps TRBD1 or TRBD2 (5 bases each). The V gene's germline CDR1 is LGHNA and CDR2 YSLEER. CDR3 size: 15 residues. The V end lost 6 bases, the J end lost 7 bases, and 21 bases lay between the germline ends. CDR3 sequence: CASSRDVGFDGTQYF. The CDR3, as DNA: TGCGCCAGCAGTCGGGACGTGGGGTTTGATGGGACCCAGTACTTC.

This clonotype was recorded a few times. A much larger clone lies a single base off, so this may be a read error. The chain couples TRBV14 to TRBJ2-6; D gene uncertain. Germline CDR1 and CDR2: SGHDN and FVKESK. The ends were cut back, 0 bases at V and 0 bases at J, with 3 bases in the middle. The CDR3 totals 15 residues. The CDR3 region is CASSQDRSGANVLTF. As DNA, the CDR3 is TGTGCCAGCAGCCAAGACCGCTCTGGGGCCAACGTCCTGACTTTC.

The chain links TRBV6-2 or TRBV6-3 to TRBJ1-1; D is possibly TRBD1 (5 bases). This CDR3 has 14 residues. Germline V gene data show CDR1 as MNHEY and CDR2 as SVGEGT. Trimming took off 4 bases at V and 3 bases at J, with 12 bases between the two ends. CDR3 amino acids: CASSWTLGHTEAFF. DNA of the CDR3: TGTGCCAGCAGTTGGACACTGGGGCACACTGAAGCTTTCTTT.

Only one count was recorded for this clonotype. In DNA, the CDR3 is TGTGCCAGCAGTCCCCCGGGACTAGCGAGCTACGAGCAGTACTTC. This codes for CASSPPGLASYEQYF. The rearrangement links TRBV28 to TRBJ2-7; 10 nucleotides match TRBD2. CDR1 MDHEN and CDR2 SYDVKM come from the germline V gene. The CDR3 is 15 amino acids. J lost 3 bases, V lost 5 bases, and 7 bases had no gene match.

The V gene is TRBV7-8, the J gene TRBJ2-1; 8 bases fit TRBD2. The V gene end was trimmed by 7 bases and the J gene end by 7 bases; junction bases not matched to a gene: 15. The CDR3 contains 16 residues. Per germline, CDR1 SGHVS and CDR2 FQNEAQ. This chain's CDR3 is CASTPTGGGVGNEQFF. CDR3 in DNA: TGTGCCAGCACCCCCACCGGGGGGGGCGTCGGAAATGAGCAGTTCTTC.

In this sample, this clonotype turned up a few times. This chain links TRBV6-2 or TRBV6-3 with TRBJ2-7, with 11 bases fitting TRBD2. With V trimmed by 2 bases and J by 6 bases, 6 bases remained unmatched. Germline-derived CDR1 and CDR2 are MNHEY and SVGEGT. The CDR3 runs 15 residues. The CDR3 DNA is TGTGCCAGCAGTTACCACGGGCTAGCGGGAGGCGAGCAGTACTTC. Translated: CASSYHGLAGGEQYF.

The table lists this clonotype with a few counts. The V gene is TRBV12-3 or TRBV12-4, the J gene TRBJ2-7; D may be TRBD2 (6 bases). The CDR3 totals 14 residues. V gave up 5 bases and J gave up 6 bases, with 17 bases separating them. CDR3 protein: CASSPGGSVTEQYF. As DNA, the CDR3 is TGTGCCAGCAGTCCCGGGGGAAGCGTGACCGAGCAGTACTTC.

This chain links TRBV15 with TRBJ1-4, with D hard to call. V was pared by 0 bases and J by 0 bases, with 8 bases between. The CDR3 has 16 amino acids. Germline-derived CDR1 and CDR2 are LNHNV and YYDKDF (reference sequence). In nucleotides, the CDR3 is TGTGCCACCAGCAGAGATGTACTTGCAACTAATGAAAAACTGTTTTTT. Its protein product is CATSRDVLATNEKLFF.

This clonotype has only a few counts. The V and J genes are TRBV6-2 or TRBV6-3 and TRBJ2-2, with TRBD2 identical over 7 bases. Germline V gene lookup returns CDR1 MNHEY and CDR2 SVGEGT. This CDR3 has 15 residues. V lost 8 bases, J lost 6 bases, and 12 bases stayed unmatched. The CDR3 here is CASGRGSGPPGELFF. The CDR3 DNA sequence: TGTGCCAGCGGGAGGGGCAGCGGGCCTCCCGGGGAGCTGTTTTTT.

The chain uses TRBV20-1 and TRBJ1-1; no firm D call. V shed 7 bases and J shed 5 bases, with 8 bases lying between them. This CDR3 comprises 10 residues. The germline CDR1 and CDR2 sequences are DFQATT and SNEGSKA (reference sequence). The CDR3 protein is CSVMRTEAFF. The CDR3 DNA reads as TGCAGTGTTATGCGGACTGAAGCTTTCTTT.

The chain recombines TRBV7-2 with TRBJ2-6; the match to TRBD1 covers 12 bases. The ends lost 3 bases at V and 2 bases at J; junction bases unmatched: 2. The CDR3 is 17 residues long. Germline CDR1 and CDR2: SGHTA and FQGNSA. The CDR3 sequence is CASSLGQGAAGANVLTF. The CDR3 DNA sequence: TGTGCCAGCAGCTTGGGACAGGGGGCAGCTGGGGCCAACGTCCTGACTTTC.

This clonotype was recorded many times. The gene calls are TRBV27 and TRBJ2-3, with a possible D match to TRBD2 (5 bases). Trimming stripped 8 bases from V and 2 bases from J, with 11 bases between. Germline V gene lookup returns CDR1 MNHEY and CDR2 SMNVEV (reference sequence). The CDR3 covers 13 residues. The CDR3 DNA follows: TGTGCCAGCTCTGACGGACTCACAGATACGCAGTATTTT. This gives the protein CASSDGLTDTQYF.

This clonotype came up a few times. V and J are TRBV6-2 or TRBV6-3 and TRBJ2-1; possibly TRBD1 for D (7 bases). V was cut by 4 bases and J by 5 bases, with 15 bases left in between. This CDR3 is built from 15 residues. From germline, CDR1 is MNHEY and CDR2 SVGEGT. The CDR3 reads CASSWGGQVHNEQFF. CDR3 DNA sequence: TGTGCCAGCAGTTGGGGAGGACAGGTCCACAATGAGCAGTTCTTC.

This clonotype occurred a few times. The CDR3 DNA is TGTGCCAGCAGTTTAATAGCTCTAAGCTCCTACGAGCAGTACTTC. Protein sequence: CASSLIALSSYEQYF. The chain combines TRBV12-3 or TRBV12-4 with TRBJ2-7; D is undetermined. This CDR3 contains 15 residues. V dropped 2 bases and J dropped 0 bases, with 11 bases sitting between them.

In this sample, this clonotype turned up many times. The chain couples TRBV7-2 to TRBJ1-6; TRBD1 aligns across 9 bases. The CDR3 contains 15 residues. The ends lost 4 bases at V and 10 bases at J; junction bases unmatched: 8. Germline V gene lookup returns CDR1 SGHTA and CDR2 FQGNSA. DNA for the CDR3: TGTGCCAGCAGCTCCGCCGGGACAGGGCTCTCACCCCTCCACTTT. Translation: CASSSAGTGLSPLHF.

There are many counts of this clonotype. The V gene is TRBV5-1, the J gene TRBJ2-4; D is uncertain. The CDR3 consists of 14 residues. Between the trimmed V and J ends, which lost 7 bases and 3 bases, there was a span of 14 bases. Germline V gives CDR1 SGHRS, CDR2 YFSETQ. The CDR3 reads CASADSIVKNIQYF. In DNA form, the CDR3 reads TGCGCCAGCGCGGATTCCATTGTCAAAAACATTCAGTACTTC.